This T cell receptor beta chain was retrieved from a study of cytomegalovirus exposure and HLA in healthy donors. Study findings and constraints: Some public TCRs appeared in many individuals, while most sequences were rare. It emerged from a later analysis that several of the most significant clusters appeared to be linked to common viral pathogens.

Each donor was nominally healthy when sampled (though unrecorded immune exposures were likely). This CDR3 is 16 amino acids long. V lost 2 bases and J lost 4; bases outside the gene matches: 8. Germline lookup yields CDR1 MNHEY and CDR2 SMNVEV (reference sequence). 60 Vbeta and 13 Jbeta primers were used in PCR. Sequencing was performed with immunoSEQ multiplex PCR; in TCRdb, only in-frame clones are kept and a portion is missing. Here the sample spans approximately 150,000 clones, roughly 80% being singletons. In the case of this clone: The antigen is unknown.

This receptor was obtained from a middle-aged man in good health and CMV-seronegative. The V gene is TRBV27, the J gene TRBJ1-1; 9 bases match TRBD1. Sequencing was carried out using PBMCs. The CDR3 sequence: CASSLRTTGGGTEAFF. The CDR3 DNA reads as TGTGCCAGCAGTTTACGGACAACAGGGGGCGGCACTGAAGCTTTCTTT.